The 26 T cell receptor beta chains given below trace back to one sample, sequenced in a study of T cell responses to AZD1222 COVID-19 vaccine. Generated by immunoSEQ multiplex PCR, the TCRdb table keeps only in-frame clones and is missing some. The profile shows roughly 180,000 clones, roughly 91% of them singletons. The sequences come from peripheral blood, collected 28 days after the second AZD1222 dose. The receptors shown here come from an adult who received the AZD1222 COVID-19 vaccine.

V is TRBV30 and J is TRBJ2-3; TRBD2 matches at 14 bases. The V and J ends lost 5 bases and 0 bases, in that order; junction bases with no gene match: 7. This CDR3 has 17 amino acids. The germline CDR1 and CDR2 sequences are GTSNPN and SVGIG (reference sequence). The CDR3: CAWAGLAGGSSTDTQYF. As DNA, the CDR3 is TGTGCCTGGGCAGGACTAGCGGGGGGCTCTAGCACAGATACGCAGTATTTT.

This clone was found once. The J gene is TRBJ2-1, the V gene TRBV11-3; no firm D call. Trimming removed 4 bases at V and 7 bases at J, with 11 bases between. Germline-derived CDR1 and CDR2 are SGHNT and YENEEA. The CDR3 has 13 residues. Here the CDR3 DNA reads TGTGCCAGCAGCTCCCCCGAGGTGAATGAGCAGTTCTTC. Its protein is CASSSPEVNEQFF.

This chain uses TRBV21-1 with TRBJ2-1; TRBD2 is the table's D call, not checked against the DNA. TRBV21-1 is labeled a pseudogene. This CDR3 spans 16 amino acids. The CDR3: CASSKGASGHHNEQFF. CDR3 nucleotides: TGTGCCAGCAGCAAAGGGGCTAGCGGCCACCACAATGAGCAGTTCTTC.

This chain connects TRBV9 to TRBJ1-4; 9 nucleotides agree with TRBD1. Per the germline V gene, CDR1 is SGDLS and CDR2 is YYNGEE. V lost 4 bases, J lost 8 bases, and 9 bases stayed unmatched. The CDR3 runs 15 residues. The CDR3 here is CASSSTTGGFEKLFF. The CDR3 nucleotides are TGTGCCAGCAGCTCGACGACAGGGGGGTTCGAAAAACTGTTTTTT.

The CDR3 reads CASSLGQIEAFF. The CDR3 DNA reads TGTGCCAGCAGCTTGGGGCAGATTGAAGCTTTCTTT. The chain is built from TRBV5-4 and TRBJ1-1; no clear D gene. V gave up 0 bases and J gave up 7 bases, with 7 bases separating them. Germline CDR1 is SGHNT and CDR2 is YYREEE (reference sequence). The CDR3 sequence is 12 residues long.

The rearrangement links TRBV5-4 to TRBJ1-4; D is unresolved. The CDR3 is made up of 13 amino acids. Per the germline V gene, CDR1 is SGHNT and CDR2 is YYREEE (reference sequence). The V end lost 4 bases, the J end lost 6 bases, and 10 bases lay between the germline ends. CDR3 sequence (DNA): TGTGCCAGCAGCCCCCGGACGGATGAAAAACTGTTTTTT. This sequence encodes CASSPRTDEKLFF.

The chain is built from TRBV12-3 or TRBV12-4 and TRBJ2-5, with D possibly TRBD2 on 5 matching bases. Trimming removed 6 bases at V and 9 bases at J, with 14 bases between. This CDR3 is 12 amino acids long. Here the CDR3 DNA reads TGTGCCAGCAGCCGCGGGCCACCCCCCCAGTACTTC. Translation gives CASSRGPPPQYF.

CDR3 in DNA: TGTGCCAGCAGTGACAGCTATGGCTACACCTTC. As protein: CASSDSYGYTF. This chain connects TRBV6-2 or TRBV6-3 to TRBJ1-2, with a possible D match to TRBD1 (5 bases). The V gene lost 5 bases and the J gene lost 4 bases, with 5 bases spanning the gap. Germline V lookup: CDR1 MNHEY, CDR2 SVGEGT. This CDR3 region has 11 residues.

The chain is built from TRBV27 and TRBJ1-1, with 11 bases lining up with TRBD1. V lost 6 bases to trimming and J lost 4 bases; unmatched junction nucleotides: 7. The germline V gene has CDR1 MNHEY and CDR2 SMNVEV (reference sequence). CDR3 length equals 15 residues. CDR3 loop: CASSYSGTGGTEAFF. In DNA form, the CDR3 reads TGTGCCAGCAGCTACTCCGGGACAGGGGGCACTGAAGCTTTCTTT.

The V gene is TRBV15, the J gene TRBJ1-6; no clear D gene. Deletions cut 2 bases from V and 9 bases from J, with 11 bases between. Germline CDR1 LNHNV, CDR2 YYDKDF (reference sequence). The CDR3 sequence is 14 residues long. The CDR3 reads CATSRRTPGSPLHF. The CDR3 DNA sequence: TGTGCCACCAGCAGAAGGACCCCTGGTTCACCCCTCCACTTT.

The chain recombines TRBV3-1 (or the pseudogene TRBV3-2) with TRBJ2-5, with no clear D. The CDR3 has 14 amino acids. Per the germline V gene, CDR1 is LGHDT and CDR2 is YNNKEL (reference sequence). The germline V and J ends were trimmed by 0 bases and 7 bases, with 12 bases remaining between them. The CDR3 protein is CASSQDTNRRTQYF. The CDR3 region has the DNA TGTGCCAGCAGCCAAGATACAAACAGACGGACCCAGTACTTC.

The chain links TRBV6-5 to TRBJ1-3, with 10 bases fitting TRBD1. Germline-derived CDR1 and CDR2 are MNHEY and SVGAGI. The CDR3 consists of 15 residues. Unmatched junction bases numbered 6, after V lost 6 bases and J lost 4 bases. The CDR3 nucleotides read TGTGCCAGCAGCTTGGACAGGGGGTCAGGAAACACCATATATTTT. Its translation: CASSLDRGSGNTIYF.

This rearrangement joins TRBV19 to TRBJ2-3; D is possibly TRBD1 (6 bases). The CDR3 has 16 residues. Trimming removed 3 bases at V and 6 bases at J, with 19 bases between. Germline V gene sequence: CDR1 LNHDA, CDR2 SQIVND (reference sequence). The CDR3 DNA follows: TGTGCCAGTAGTATGGGAACAGGGATGGGGTCGGATACGCAGTATTTT. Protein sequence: CASSMGTGMGSDTQYF.

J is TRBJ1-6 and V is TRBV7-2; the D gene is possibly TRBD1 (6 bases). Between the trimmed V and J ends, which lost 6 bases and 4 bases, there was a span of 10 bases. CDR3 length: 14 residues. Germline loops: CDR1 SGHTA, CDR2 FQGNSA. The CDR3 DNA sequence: TGTGCCAGCAGAAAAGGACAGTATAATTCACCCCTCCACTTT. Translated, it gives CASRKGQYNSPLHF.

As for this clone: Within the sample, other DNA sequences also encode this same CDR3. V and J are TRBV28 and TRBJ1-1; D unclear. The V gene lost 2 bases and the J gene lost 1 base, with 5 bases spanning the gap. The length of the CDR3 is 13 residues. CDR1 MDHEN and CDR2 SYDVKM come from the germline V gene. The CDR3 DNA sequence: TGTGCCAGCAGTTTAACCGGGAACACTGAAGCTTTCTTT. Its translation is CASSLTGNTEAFF.

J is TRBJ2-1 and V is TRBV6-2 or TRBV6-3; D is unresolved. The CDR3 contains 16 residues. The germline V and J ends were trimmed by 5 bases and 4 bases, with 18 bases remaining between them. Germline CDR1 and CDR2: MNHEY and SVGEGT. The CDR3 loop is CASSPIEVPNYNEQFF. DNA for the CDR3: TGTGCCAGCAGTCCGATCGAGGTCCCCAATTACAATGAGCAGTTCTTC.

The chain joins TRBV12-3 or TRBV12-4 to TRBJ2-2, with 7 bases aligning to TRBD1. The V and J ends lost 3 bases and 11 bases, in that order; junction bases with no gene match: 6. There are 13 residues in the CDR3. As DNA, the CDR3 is TGTGCCAGCAGTTTTGTAGGGGGCAGAGAGCTGTTTTTT. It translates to CASSFVGGRELFF.

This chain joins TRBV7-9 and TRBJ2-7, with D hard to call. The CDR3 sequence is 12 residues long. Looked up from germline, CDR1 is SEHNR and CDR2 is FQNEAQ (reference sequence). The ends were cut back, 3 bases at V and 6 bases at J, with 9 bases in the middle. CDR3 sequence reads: CASSFLPTEQYF. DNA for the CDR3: TGTGCCAGCAGCTTTCTGCCTACCGAGCAGTACTTC.

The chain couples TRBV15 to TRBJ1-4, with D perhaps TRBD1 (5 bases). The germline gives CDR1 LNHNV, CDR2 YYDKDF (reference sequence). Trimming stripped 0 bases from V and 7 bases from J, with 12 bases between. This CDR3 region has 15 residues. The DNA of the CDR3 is TGTGCCACCAGCAGAGATCTGGGGGGGATTGAAAAACTGTTTTTT. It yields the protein CATSRDLGGIEKLFF.

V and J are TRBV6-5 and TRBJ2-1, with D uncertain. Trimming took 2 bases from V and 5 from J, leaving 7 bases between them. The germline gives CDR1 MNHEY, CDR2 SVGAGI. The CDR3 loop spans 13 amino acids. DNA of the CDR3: TGTGCCAGCAGTTACGATATACACAATGAGCAGTTCTTC. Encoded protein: CASSYDIHNEQFF.

CDR3 sequence: CASSQQGSTTEAFF. The CDR3, as DNA: TGTGCCAGCAGTCAACAGGGATCGACCACTGAAGCTTTCTTT. The V and J genes are TRBV2 and TRBJ1-1, with D perhaps matching TRBD1 (6 bases). CDR3 length: 14 residues. Germline values: CDR1 SNHLY, CDR2 FYNNEI. V dropped 5 bases and J dropped 4 bases, with 14 bases sitting between them.

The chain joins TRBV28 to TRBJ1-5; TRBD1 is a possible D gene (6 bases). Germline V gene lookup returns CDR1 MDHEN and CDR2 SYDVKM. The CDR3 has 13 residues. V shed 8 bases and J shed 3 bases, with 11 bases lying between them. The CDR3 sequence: CASQWDTNQPQHF. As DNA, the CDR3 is TGTGCCAGCCAGTGGGACACCAATCAGCCCCAGCATTTT.

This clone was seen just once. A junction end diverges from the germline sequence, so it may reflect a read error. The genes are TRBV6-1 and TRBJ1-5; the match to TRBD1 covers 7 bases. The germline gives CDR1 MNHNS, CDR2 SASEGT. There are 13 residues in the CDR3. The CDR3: CASREGGGQPQHF. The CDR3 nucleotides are TGTGCCAGCAGGGAAGGGGGCGGTCAGCCCCAGCATTTT.

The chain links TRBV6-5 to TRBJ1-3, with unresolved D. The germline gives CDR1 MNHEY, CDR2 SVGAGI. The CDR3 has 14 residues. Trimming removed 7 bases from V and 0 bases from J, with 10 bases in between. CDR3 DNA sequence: TGTGCCAGCACCAAGGATTTCTCTGGAAACACCATATATTTT. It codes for CASTKDFSGNTIYF.

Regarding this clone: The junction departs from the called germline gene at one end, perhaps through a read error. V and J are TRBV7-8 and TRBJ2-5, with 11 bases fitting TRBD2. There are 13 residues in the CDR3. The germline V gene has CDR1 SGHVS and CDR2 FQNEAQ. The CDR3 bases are TGTGCCAGCAGCTTAGAGGGTAGCGGGGGGGCGGACTTC. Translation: CASSLEGSGGADF.

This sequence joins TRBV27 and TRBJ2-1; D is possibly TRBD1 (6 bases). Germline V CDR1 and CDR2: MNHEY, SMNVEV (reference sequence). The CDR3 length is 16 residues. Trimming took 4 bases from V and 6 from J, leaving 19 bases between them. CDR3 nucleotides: TGTGCCAGCAGTTCCCCGCCGTACAGGGCCTCCAATGAGCAGTTCTTC. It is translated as CASSSPPYRASNEQFF.